The clone carrying this T cell receptor (beta chain) appeared many times. Its antigen is as yet unknown. Looked up from germline, CDR1 is WNHNN and CDR2 is SYGVQD (reference sequence). CDR3 length: 14 residues. V lost 6 bases and J lost 6; bases outside the gene matches: 5. This entry is derived from a study of identical twins. Study observations and caveats: Models underpredicted monozygotic twin sharing of out-of-frame TCR alpha.

A universal primer site came from template switching; cDNA carried unique molecular identifiers. Using its own MiXCR run on the 5' RACE reads, TCRdb lists one record per CDR3 protein. In the table there are hundreds of thousands of distinct CDR3 sequences, 6.1% of which are singletons. Sequenced: naive T cells sorted from blood. This clonotype originated in a man between 18 and 35 years old in good health. This chain connects TRBV10-1 to TRBJ2-2, with 9 bases fitting TRBD1. The CDR3 DNA sequence: TGCGCCAGCAGCCGGGACAGGGAGGCCGGGGAGCTGTTTTTT. Amino acids: CASSRDREAGELFF.